This entry is about one TCR beta chain. The V end was cut by 4 bases, the J end by 5 bases, with 14 bases between. Per the germline V gene, CDR1 is MNHEY and CDR2 is SVGAGI. CDR3 size: 14 residues. TCR beta VDJ combinations and CDR3 sequences were profiled from genomic DNA. Using its own MiXCR run on the reads, TCRdb lists one record per CDR3 protein. The sample comprises 150,000 to 200,000 distinct CDR3 sequences, under 55% of which are singletons, and under 3.5% rests with the top ten. This sample is part of a study of CD8+CD57+ T cells in acquired aplastic anemia. Study details: DNA from sorted CD4+ and CD8+ cells averaged around 3.5 ug.

This chain joins TRBV6-5 and TRBJ1-2; D gene ambiguous. The material sequenced was sorted CD4+, CD8+, or CD8+CD57+ T cells (not recorded which) from PBMCs. The source of this sequence is a human donor in good health. The CDR3 spells CASSSEGGIYGYTF. The CDR3 region has the DNA TGTGCCAGCAGTTCTGAGGGAGGGATTTATGGCTACACCTTC.